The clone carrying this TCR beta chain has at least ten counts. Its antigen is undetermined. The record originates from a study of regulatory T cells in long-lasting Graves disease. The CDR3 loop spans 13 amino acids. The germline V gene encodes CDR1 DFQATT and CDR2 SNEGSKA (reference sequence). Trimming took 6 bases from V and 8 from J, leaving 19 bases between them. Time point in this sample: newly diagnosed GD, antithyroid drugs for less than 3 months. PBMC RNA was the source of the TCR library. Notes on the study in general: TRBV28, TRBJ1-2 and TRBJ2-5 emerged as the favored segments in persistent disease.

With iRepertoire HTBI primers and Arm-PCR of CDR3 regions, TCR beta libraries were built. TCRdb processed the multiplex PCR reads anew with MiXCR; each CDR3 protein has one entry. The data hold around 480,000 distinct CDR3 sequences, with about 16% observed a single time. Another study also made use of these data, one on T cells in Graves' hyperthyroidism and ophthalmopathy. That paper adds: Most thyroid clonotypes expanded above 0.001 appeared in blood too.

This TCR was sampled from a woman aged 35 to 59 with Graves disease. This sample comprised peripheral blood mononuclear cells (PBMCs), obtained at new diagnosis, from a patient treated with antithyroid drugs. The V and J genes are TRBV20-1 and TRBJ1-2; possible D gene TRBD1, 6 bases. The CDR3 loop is CSAAGGGPSGYTF. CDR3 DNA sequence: TGCAGTGCCGCTGGGGGCGGACCTAGCGGCTACACCTTC.